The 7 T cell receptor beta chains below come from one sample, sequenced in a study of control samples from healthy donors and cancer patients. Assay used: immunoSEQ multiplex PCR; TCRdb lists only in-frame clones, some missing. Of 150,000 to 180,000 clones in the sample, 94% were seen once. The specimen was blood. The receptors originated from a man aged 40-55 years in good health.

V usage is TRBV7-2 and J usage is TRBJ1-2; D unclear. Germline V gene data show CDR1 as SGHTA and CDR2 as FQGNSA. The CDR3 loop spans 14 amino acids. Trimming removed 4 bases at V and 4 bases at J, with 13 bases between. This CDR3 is CASSSRGSFYGYTF. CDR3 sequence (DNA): TGTGCCAGCAGCTCCCGCGGCAGCTTCTATGGCTACACCTTC.

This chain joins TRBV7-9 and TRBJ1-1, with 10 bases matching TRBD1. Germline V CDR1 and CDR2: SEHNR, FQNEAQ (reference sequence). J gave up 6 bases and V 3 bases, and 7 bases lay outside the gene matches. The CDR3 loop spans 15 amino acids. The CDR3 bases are TGTGCCAGCAGCTTCCAGGGACAGGGGAGGCCTGAAGCTTTCTTT. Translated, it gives CASSFQGQGRPEAFF.

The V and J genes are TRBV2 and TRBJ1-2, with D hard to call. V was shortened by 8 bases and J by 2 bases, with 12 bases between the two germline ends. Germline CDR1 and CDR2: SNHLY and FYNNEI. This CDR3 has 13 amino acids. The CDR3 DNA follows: TGTGCCAGCGGGAGGGCGGGGAACTATGGCTACACCTTC. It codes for CASGRAGNYGYTF.

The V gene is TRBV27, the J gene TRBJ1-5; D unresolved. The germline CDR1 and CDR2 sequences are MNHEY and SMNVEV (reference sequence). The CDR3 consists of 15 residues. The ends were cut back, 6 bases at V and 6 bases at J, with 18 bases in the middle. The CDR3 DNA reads TGTGCCAGCAGCTTGTTAGAGGGAGATGGTCAGCCCCAGCATTTT. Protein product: CASSLLEGDGQPQHF.

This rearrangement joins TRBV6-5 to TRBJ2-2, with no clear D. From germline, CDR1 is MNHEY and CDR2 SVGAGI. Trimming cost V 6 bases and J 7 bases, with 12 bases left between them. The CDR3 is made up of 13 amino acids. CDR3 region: CASSYRWSGELFF. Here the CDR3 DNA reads TGTGCCAGCAGCTACCGGTGGAGCGGGGAGCTGTTTTTT.

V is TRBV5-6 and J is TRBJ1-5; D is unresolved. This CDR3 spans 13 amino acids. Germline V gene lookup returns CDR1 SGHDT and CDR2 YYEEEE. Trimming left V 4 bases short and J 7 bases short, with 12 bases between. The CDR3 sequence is CASSIGLGQPQHF. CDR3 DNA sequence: TGTGCCAGCAGCATCGGGCTGGGACAGCCCCAGCATTTT. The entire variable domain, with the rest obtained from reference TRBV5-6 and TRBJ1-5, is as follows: DAGVTQSPTHLIKTRGQQVTLRCSPKSGHDTVSWYQQALGQGPQFIFQYYEEEERQRGNFPDRFSGHQFPNYSSELNVNALLLGDSALYLCASSIGLGQPQHFGDGTRLSIL.

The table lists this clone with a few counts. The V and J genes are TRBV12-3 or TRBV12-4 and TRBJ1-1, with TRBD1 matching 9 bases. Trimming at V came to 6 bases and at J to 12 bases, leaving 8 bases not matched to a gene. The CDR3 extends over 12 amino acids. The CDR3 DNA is TGTGCCAGCAGCTCACGACAGGGGGAGACTTTCTTT. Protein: CASSSRQGETFF.